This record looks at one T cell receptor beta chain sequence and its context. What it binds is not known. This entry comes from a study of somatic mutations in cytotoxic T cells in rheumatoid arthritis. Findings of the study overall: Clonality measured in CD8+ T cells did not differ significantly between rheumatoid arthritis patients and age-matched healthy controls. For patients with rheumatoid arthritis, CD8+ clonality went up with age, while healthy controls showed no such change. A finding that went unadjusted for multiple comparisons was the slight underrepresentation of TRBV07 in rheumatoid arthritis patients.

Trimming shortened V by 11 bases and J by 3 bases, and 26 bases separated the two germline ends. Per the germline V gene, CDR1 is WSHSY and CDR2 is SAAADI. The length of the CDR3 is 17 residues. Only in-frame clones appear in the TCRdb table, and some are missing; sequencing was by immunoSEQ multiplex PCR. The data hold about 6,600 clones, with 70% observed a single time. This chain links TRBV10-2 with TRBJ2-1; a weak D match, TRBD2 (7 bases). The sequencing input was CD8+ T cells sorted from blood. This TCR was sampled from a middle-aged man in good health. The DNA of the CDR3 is TGCGCCTCAAGCGATTGGCGGGAGAGGGGGATCTACAATGAGCAGTTCTTC. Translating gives CASSDWRERGIYNEQFF.